The entry below gives a single T cell receptor beta chain sequence along with its context. Its antigen is unknown. Sequencing used immunoSEQ multiplex PCR; TCRdb keeps in-frame clones, though not all of them. The sample lists some 150,000 clones, roughly 80% occurring once. The sample belongs to a study of T cell responses to AZD1222 COVID-19 vaccine. Study-wide findings and caveats: Per reports, nearly half of all spike-specific TCRs target regions that are unmutated in variants. Spike was spanned by vaccine-associated CD4 TCRs, which were dominant at 160-218 and 743-854. Among those given AZD1222, only six were seropositive at baseline. Spike-specific TCR breadth and depth grew following two AZD1222 doses.

The CDR3 covers 18 residues. Per the germline V gene, CDR1 is SNHLY and CDR2 is FYNNEI. The V end was cut by 5 bases, the J end by 1 base, with 21 bases between. The source was peripheral blood, collected on day 0 of MenACWY control vaccination. The chain recombines TRBV2 with TRBJ2-1; D is perhaps TRBD2 (5 bases). This TCR came from an adult in good health. The chain's CDR3 is CASSTPSTVGLSYNEQFF. CDR3 DNA sequence: TGTGCCAGCAGTACTCCCTCTACGGTCGGACTTTCCTACAATGAGCAGTTCTTC. Full variable domain (rest looked up from reference TRBV2 and TRBJ2-1): EPEVTQTPSHQVTQMGQEVILRCVPISNHLYFYWYRQILGQKVEFLVSFYNNEISEKSEIFDDQFSVERPDGSNFTLKIRSTKLEDSAMYFCASSTPSTVGLSYNEQFFGPGTRLTVL.